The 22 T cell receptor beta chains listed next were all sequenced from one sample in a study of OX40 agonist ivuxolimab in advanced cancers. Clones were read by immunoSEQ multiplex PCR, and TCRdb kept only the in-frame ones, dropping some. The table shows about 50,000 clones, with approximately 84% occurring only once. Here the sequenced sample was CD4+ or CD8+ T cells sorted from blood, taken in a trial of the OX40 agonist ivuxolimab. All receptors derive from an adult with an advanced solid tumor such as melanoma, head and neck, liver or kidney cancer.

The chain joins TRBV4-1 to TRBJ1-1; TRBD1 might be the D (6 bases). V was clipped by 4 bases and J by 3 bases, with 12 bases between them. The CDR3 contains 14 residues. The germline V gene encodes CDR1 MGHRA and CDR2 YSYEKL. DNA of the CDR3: TGCGCCAGCAGCCTCAGGGGAACGGACACTGAAGCTTTCTTT. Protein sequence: CASSLRGTDTEAFF.

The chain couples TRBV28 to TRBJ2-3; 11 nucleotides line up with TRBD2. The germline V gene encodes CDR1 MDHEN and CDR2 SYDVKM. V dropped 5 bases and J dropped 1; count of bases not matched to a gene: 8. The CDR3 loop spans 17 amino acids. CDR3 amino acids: CASSIKLAGVRTDTQYF. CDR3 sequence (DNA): TGTGCCAGCAGTATTAAACTAGCGGGAGTCCGCACAGATACGCAGTATTTT.

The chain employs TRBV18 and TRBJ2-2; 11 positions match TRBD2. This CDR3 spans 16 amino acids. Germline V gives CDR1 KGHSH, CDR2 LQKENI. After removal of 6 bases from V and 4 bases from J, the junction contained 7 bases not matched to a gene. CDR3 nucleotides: TGTGCCAGCTCCCCGCGACTAGCGGGGTCCACCGGGGAGCTGTTTTTT. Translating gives CASSPRLAGSTGELFF.

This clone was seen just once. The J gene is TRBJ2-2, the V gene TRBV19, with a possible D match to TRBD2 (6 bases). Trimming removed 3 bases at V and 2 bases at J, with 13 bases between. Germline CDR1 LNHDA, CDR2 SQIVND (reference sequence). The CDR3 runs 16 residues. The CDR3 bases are TGTGCCAGTAGTATCTCGGGACTGGCAAACACCGGGGAGCTGTTTTTT. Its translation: CASSISGLANTGELFF.

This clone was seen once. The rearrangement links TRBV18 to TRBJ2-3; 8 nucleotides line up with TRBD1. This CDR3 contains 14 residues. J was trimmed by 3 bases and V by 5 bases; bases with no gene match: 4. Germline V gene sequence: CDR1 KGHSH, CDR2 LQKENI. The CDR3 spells CASSRRQGTDTQYF. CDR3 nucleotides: TGTGCCAGCTCAAGACGACAGGGGACAGATACGCAGTATTTT.

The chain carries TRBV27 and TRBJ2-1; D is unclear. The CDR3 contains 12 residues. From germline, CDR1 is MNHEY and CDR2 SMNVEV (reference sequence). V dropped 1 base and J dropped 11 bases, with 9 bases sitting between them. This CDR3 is CASSLFLGKQFF. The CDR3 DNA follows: TGTGCCAGCAGTTTATTCCTGGGAAAGCAGTTCTTC.

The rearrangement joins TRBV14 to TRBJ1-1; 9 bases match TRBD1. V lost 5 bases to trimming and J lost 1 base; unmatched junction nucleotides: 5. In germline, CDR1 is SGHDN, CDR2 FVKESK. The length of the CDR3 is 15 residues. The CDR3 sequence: CASSTHRGRNTEAFF. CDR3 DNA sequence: TGTGCCAGCAGCACCCACAGGGGGCGGAACACTGAAGCTTTCTTT. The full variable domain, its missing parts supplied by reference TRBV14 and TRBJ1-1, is EAGVTQFPSHSVIEKGQTVTLRCDPISGHDNLYWYRRVMGKEIKFLLHFVKESKQDESGMPNNRFLAERTGGTYSTLKVQPAELEDSGVYFCASSTHRGRNTEAFFGQGTRLTVV.

This CDR3 reads CASSQPLYGYTF. In DNA, the CDR3 is TGTGCCAGCAGTCAGCCACTTTATGGCTACACCTTC. The chain uses TRBV28 and TRBJ1-2; D not resolved. From germline, CDR1 is MDHEN and CDR2 SYDVKM. The CDR3 has 12 residues. The V end was cut by 5 bases, the J end by 5 bases, with 9 bases between.

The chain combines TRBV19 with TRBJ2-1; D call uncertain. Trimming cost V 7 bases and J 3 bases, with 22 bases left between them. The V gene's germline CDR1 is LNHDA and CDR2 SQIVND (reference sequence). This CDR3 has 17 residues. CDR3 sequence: CASKRLLGDPHYNEQFF. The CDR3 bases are TGTGCCAGTAAGAGGTTGTTAGGAGACCCCCACTACAATGAGCAGTTCTTC.

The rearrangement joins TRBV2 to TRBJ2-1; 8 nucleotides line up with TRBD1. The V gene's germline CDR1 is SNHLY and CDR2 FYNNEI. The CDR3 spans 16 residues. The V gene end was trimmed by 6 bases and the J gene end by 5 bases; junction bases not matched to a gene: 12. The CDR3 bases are TGTGCCAGCAGCCCTCTTTCTGGACAGGGAGACAATGAGCAGTTCTTC. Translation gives CASSPLSGQGDNEQFF.

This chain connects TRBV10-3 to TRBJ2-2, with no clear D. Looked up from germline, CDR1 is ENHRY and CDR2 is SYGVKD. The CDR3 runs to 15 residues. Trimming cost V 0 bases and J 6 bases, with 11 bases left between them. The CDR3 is CAISESLGIAGELFF. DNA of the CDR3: TGTGCCATCAGTGAGTCTCTAGGAATCGCCGGGGAGCTGTTTTTT.

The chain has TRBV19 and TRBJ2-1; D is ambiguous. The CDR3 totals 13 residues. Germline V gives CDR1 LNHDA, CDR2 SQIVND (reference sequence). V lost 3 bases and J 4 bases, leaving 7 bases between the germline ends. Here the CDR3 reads CASSIRSYNEQFF. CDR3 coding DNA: TGTGCCAGTAGTATTCGCAGTTACAATGAGCAGTTCTTC.

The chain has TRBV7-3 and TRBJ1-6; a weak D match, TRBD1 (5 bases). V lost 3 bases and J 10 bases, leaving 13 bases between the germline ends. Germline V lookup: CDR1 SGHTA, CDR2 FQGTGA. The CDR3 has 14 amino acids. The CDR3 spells CASSFGGAGSPLHF. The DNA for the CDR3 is TGTGCCAGCAGCTTTGGGGGTGCGGGATCACCCCTCCACTTT.

DNA of the CDR3: TGCGCCAGCAGGTACGCGGGAGGGCTGCCGAACACCGGGGAGCTGTTTTTT. It codes for CASRYAGGLPNTGELFF. The chain couples TRBV5-1 to TRBJ2-2; the match to TRBD2 covers 9 bases. This CDR3 is built from 17 residues. Germline lookup yields CDR1 SGHRS and CDR2 YFSETQ. V was pared by 5 bases and J by 0 bases, with 8 bases of the junction left unmatched. Combining the CDR3 with reference TRBV5-1 and TRBJ2-2 gives the whole variable domain KAGVTQTPRYLIKTRGQQVTLSCSPISGHRSVSWYQQTPGQGLQFLFEYFSETQRNKGNFPGRFSGRQFSNSRSEMNVSTLELGDSALYLCASRYAGGLPNTGELFFGEGSRLTVL.

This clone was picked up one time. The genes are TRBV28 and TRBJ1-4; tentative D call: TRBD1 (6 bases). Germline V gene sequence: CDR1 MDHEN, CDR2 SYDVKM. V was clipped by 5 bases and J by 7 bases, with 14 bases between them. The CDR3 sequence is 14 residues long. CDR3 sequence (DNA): TGTGCCAGCAGTGGGGGGGGCCCTCTTGAAAAACTGTTTTTT. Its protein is CASSGGGPLEKLFF.

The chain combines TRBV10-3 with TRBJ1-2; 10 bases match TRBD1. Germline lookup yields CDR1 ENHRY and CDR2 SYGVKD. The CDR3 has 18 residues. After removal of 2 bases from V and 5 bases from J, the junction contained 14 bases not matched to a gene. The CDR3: CAISETPPGQGVRYGYTF. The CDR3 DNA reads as TGTGCCATCAGTGAGACCCCTCCAGGACAGGGGGTACGATATGGCTACACCTTC.

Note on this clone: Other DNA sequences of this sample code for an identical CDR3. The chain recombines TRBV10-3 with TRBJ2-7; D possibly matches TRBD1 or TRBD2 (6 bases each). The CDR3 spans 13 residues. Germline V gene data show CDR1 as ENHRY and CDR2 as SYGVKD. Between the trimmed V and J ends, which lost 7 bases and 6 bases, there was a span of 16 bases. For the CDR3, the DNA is TGTGCCATCACCGGACTACAGGGAGGCGAGCAGTACTTC. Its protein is CAITGLQGGEQYF.

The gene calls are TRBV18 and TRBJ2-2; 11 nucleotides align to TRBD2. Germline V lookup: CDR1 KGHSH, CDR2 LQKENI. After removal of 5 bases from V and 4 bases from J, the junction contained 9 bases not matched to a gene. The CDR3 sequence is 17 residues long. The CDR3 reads CASSSSVAGGPTGELFF. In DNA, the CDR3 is TGTGCCAGCTCATCGTCCGTAGCGGGAGGGCCCACCGGGGAGCTGTTTTTT.

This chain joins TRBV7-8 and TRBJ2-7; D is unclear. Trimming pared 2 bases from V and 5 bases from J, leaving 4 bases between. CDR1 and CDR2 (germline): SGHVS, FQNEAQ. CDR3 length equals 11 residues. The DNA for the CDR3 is TGTGCCAGCAGCTTAATTAACGAGCAGTACTTC. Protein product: CASSLINEQYF. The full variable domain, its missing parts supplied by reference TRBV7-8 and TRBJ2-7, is GAGVSQSPRYKVAKRGQDVALRCDPISGHVSLFWYQQALGQGPEFLTYFQNEAQLDKSGLPSDRFFAERPEGSVSTLKIQRTQQEDSAVYLCASSLINEQYFGPGTRLTVT.

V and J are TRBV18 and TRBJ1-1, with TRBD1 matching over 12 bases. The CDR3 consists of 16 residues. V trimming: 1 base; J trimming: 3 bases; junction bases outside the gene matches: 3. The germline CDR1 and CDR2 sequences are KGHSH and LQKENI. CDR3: CASSPRDRGQDTEAFF. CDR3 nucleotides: TGTGCCAGCTCACCACGGGACAGGGGGCAGGACACTGAAGCTTTCTTT.

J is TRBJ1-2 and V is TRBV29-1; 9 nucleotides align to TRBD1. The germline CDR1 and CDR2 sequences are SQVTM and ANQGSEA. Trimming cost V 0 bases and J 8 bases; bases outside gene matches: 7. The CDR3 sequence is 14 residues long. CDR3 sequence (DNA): TGCAGCGTTGAAGAGGGACAGGGTGAGGGGGGCTACACCTTC. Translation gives CSVEEGQGEGGYTF.

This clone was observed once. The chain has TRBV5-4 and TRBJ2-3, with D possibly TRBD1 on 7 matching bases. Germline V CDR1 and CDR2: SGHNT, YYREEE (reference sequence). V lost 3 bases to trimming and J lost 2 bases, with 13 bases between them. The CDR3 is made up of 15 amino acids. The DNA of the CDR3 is TGTGCCAGCAGCTCGGGGGACAGAAACACAGATACGCAGTATTTT. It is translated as CASSSGDRNTDTQYF.